One and the same sample provided the 9 T cell receptor beta chains below, sequenced in a study of blood T cells in healthy people across ages. With a J-beta primer mix and a sample-barcoded 5' primer, a second PCR ran about 7 to 12 cycles. One entry per CDR3 protein, called by TCRdb with MiXCR from the 5' RACE reads. The sample yields around 1,500,000 distinct CDR3 sequences, approximately 28% seen once. Sequencing was carried out using blood. The receptors come from a woman in her twenties or thirties in good health.

The table lists this clonotype with a few counts. The rearrangement joins TRBV12-3 or TRBV12-4 to TRBJ2-1; 7 bases are a match to TRBD1. CDR3 length equals 13 residues. V was pared by 6 bases and J by 7 bases, with 6 bases of the junction left unmatched. The CDR3 nucleotides are TGTGCCAGCAGAACCGGGACAGCGAATGAGCAGTTCTTC. It specifies CASRTGTANEQFF.

This clonotype was counted at least ten times. The chain employs TRBV12-3 or TRBV12-4 and TRBJ2-5, with 7 bases matching TRBD1. The CDR3 sequence is 13 residues long. J gave up 1 base and V 6 bases, and 2 bases lay outside the gene matches. The CDR3 is CASRGTAQETQYF. DNA for the CDR3: TGTGCCAGCAGGGGGACAGCCCAAGAGACCCAGTACTTC.

This clonotype was observed a few times. This rearrangement joins TRBV20-1 to TRBJ1-2; 11 positions agree with TRBD1. Germline V gene data show CDR1 as DFQATT and CDR2 as SNEGSKA (reference sequence). V lost 4 bases, J lost 8 bases, and 6 bases stayed unmatched. CDR3 length equals 13 residues. The CDR3 sequence is CSATGTGGRGYTF. In nucleotides, the CDR3 is TGCAGTGCTACGGGGACAGGGGGGAGAGGCTACACCTTC.

This CDR3 reads CASSPSRTGVYEQYF. As DNA, the CDR3 is TGTGCCAGCAGTCCCTCGAGGACAGGGGTCTACGAGCAGTACTTC. J is TRBJ2-7 and V is TRBV6-2 or TRBV6-3; 9 bases map to TRBD1. The V segment lost 5 bases and the J segment 3 bases; nucleotides outside the gene matches: 8. CDR1 is MNHEY and CDR2 is SVGEGT in the germline V gene. This CDR3 comprises 15 residues.

The table lists this clonotype with many counts. The chain recombines TRBV6-5 with TRBJ2-5, with TRBD2 as a possible D gene (5 bases). The V end lost 2 bases, the J end lost 5 bases, and 18 bases lay between the germline ends. CDR3 length equals 16 residues. Germline lookup yields CDR1 MNHEY and CDR2 SVGAGI. The CDR3 region is CASSYARRAEPETQYF. The CDR3 DNA is TGTGCCAGCAGTTACGCCCGGCGGGCGGAGCCCGAGACCCAGTACTTC.

The chain combines TRBV9 with TRBJ1-6; perhaps TRBD1 as D (6 bases). V was shortened by 3 bases and J by 0 bases, with 13 bases between the two germline ends. Germline values: CDR1 SGDLS, CDR2 YYNGEE. This CDR3 is 17 amino acids long. In DNA form, the CDR3 reads TGTGCCAGCAGCGGAGGTGACAGGAGCTCCTATAATTCACCCCTCCACTTT. Protein: CASSGGDRSSYNSPLHF.

V usage is TRBV18 and J usage is TRBJ2-7; D might be TRBD2 (6 bases). V lost 3 bases and J lost 9, with 9 bases in between. The CDR3 spans 11 residues. Germline CDR1 reads KGHSH; CDR2 reads LQKENI. The CDR3 DNA follows: TGTGCCAGCTCACCTTCCGGGAGGCAGTACTTC. It specifies CASSPSGRQYF.

This clonotype was seen a handful of times. The chain joins TRBV5-1 to TRBJ1-2, with TRBD1 matching over 7 bases. With V trimmed by 9 bases and J by 4 bases, 21 bases remained unmatched. The CDR3 runs to 17 residues. Looked up from germline, CDR1 is SGHRS and CDR2 is YFSETQ. CDR3 protein: CAIIIRDSNLISYGYTF. The CDR3 DNA sequence: TGCGCCATCATAATACGGGACAGCAATCTGATCAGCTATGGCTACACCTTC.

This clonotype has at least ten counts. The chain recombines TRBV6-1 with TRBJ2-1; 11 positions match TRBD2. This CDR3 spans 15 amino acids. With 2 bases clipped from V and 6 bases from J, the junction kept 3 bases outside the gene matches. The germline V gene encodes CDR1 MNHNS and CDR2 SASEGT. This CDR3 is CASSETSGGVNEQFF. In nucleotides, the CDR3 is TGTGCCAGCAGTGAAACTAGCGGGGGAGTCAATGAGCAGTTCTTC.